The entry that follows covers one T cell receptor (beta chain) sequence. The antigen remains unidentified. Germline values: CDR1 LNHDA, CDR2 SQIVND (reference sequence). V was trimmed by 7 bases and J by 2 bases, leaving 17 bases between them. The CDR3 extends over 15 amino acids. A spike-in of synthetic TCR analog templates was added to each PCR. This table comes from immunoSEQ multiplex PCR, and its TCRdb copy is limited to in-frame clones, with some not included. This table has about 72,000 clones, almost 90% appearing once. This entry comes from a study of PD-L1 blockade in urothelial cancer. Study overall: Samples of blood were analyzed 3 weeks (second dose) and 6 weeks after treatment start. Blood samples had a median of approximately 150,000 T cells. The study's findings and limits: Clones that were tumor-associated expanded more in the blood of durable-benefit patients at 3 weeks.

The time point denotes: pretreatment peripheral blood. The chain recombines TRBV19 with TRBJ2-5; tentatively, D is TRBD2 (6 bases). The source material was PBMCs, sampled around atezolizumab (anti-PD-L1) treatment. This receptor was obtained from a man aged 65 to 85 with urothelial cancer. The CDR3 DNA follows: TGTGCCAGTACCGACCAGCTGGGGGGACAAGAGACCCAGTACTTC. This gives the protein CASTDQLGGQETQYF. Combining the CDR3 with reference TRBV19 and TRBJ2-5 gives the whole variable domain DGGITQSPKYLFRKEGQNVTLSCEQNLNHDAMYWYRQDPGQGLRLIYYSQIVNDFQKGDIAEGYSVSREKKESFPLTVTSAQKNPTAFYLCASTDQLGGQETQYFGPGTRLLVL.